This T cell receptor (beta chain) was obtained from a study of human T cells and chemical hapten exposure. Trimming took off 6 bases at V and 1 base at J, with 15 bases between the two ends. Germline CDR1 DFQATT, CDR2 SNEGSKA (reference sequence). The CDR3 is made up of 14 amino acids. Sample time point: patch test 3, about 24 weeks after DPC sensitization. Treatment denoted: therapeutic diphenylcyclopropenone sensitization with weekly scalp DPC. TCRdb reprocessed the RACE reads via MiXCR and lists one record per CDR3 protein. This sample has tens of thousands of distinct CDR3 sequences, with 11% found just once. This clonotype turned up a few times.

Sample: whole blood, taken in connection with sensitization to the hapten diphenylcyclopropenone (DPC). This clonotype originated in a woman between 45 and 60 years old with alopecia areata. Some clones in this sample may be carry-over from other donors' samples. V is TRBV20-1 and J is TRBJ1-2; D is perhaps TRBD1 (6 bases). CDR3 amino acids: CSAPGQGFNYGYTF. The DNA of the CDR3 is TGCAGTGCCCCAGGTCAGGGGTTTAACTATGGCTACACCTTC.